Below, 25 T cell receptor beta chains from the same sample are listed, as sequenced in a study of blood T cells in healthy people across ages (dated by TCRdb to the mid-2010s). The library relied on 5' RACE. These reads were obtained on an Illumina HiSeq 2500. A second PCR of roughly 7 to 12 cycles was run with a J-beta primer mix and a sample-barcoded 5' primer. The public reads were reprocessed in TCRdb via fastp at Q25 and MiXCR, keeping in-frame beta chains. Rows are combined by CDR3 protein, so each entry shows the most common genes and DNA. In this sample the table shows hundreds of thousands of distinct CDR3 sequences, around 32% of which occur a single time. Clones ranked in the top ten supply 15% to 17% of the sample. The sample consisted of blood. Receptors were obtained from a woman over 75 in good health. Donor details come from another sample of the same person, matched by shared clones.

This clonotype was seen ten or more times. The rearrangement uses TRBV2 and TRBJ2-5, with D maybe TRBD1 (5 bases). The germline CDR1 and CDR2 sequences are SNHLY and FYNNEI. Trimming removed 7 bases from V and 5 bases from J, with 20 bases in between. This CDR3 spans 15 amino acids. CDR3 region: CASIPRRQGGETQYF. In DNA form, the CDR3 reads TGTGCCAGCATTCCCCGTAGGCAGGGCGGCGAGACCCAGTACTTC.

This clonotype was found many times. V and J are TRBV15 and TRBJ2-7; 9 bases map to TRBD2. This CDR3 is 15 amino acids long. Trimming at V came to 4 bases and at J to 6 bases, leaving 10 bases not matched to a gene. Per the germline V gene, CDR1 is LNHNV and CDR2 is YYDKDF (reference sequence). This CDR3 is CATSTSGAIRREQYF. The CDR3 DNA sequence: TGTGCCACCAGCACTAGCGGGGCTATTAGGCGCGAGCAGTACTTC.

This clonotype has more than one count but fewer than ten. The chain employs TRBV6-5 and TRBJ1-3; D not certain. The V end lost 3 bases, the J end lost 0 bases, and 12 bases lay between the germline ends. The CDR3 totals 16 residues. Germline V gives CDR1 MNHEY, CDR2 SVGAGI. The CDR3 protein is CASSYEKEYSGNTIYF. As DNA, the CDR3 is TGTGCCAGCAGTTATGAAAAGGAGTACTCTGGAAACACCATATATTTT.

This clonotype showed up many times. The chain employs TRBV10-3 and TRBJ2-1, with D possibly matching TRBD1 (6 bases). Deletions cut 2 bases from V and 8 bases from J, with 19 bases between. This CDR3 has 16 residues. Germline V gives CDR1 ENHRY, CDR2 SYGVKD. CDR3 sequence reads: CAISEQGSQGSDEQFF. DNA of the CDR3: TGTGCCATCAGTGAGCAGGGGTCCCAGGGATCCGATGAGCAGTTCTTC.

The rearrangement links TRBV2 to TRBJ1-2; TRBD1 might be the D (5 bases). This CDR3 has 13 residues. Trimming removed 6 bases from V and 5 bases from J, with 13 bases in between. Germline V gene sequence: CDR1 SNHLY, CDR2 FYNNEI. The CDR3 spells CASRADTWYGYTF. CDR3 nucleotide sequence: TGTGCCAGCAGGGCGGACACTTGGTATGGCTACACCTTC.

Of note for this clonotype: A read error may be the cause here, since a much bigger clone is one base away. V is TRBV12-3 or TRBV12-4 and J is TRBJ2-3, with 7 bases aligning to TRBD1. The V gene end was trimmed by 7 bases and the J gene end by 4 bases; junction bases not matched to a gene: 11. The CDR3 extends over 15 amino acids. Here the CDR3 DNA reads TGTGCCAGCACCCAGGAACAGGGGAGCGCAGATACGCAGTATTTT. This translates into CASTQEQGSADTQYF.

This clonotype was counted many times. The genes are TRBV7-8 and TRBJ1-2; D remains unclear. The CDR3 is 14 amino acids. Germline V gene sequence: CDR1 SGHVS, CDR2 FQNEAQ. V was shortened by 0 bases and J by 7 bases, with 12 bases between the two germline ends. This CDR3 reads CASSLAGLAGGYTF. CDR3 nucleotide sequence: TGTGCCAGCAGCTTAGCGGGCCTAGCTGGTGGCTACACCTTC.

This chain joins TRBV7-9 and TRBJ1-1, with 9 positions matching TRBD1. The CDR3 is 15 amino acids. CDR1 and CDR2 (germline): SEHNR, FQNEAQ (reference sequence). V shed 3 bases, J shed 3 bases, and the junction held 5 bases outside the gene matches. CDR3 amino acids: CASSLHGTGYTEAFF. As DNA, the CDR3 is TGTGCCAGCAGCTTGCACGGGACAGGGTACACTGAAGCTTTCTTT.

As concerns this clonotype: A read error may be the cause here, since a much bigger clone is one base away. The chain uses TRBV4-3 and TRBJ2-5, with D unresolved. The J call could be wrong; TRBJ2-1 is a better fit for the DNA end. The CDR3 consists of 13 residues. Germline CDR1 is LGHNA and CDR2 is YSLEER. DNA for the CDR3: TGCGCCAGCAGCCAAAGTCGCAAAGAGACCCAGTTCTTC. It codes for CASSQSRKETQFF.

With respect to this clonotype: Germline is not matched at one junction end, which may reflect a read error. The chain uses TRBV12-3 or TRBV12-4 and TRBJ2-3; 7 positions agree with TRBD2. The CDR3 is 14 amino acids. The CDR3 reads CASSGGGREDMQYF. DNA of the CDR3: TGTGCCAGCAGTGGCGGGGGACGGGAAGATATGCAGTATTTT.

About this clonotype: A much larger clone sits a single nucleotide away, making a read error possible. V gene TRBV4-1 combines with J gene TRBJ2-7, with 13 bases matching TRBD2. CDR3 length: 15 residues. The V gene's germline CDR1 is MGHRA and CDR2 YSYEKL. V shed 6 bases and J 4 bases; nucleotides not matched to a gene: 6. The CDR3 nucleotides are TGCGCCAGCAGTCAAATGACTAGCGGGGGGTACGAGCAGTACTTC. Its protein product is CASSQMTSGGYEQYF.

As to this clonotype: Germline and junction disagree at one end, which may indicate a read error. The chain recombines TRBV7-9 with TRBJ1-4; D ambiguous. This CDR3 is 18 amino acids long. The germline V gene has CDR1 SEHNR and CDR2 FQNEAQ (reference sequence). The DNA of the CDR3 is TGTGCCAGCGGCTTAAATTCGGTCGATCCTGTGACGCGTGAAAAACTGTTTTTT. Translated: CASGLNSVDPVTREKLFF.

The table lists this clonotype with a few counts. The gene calls are TRBV6-5 and TRBJ2-2; D unclear. The CDR3 is made up of 16 amino acids. Germline-derived CDR1 and CDR2 are MNHEY and SVGAGI. Trimming shortened V by 2 bases and J by 1 base, and 11 bases separated the two germline ends. The CDR3 DNA reads TGTGCCAGCAGTTACGAAACCTCGAGGAACACCGGGGAGCTGTTTTTT. As protein: CASSYETSRNTGELFF.

This clonotype appeared many times. The CDR3 DNA reads TGTGCCAGCAGTTTATCGGGGACAGGGTCCTACGAGCAGTACTTC. This translates into CASSLSGTGSYEQYF. This chain connects TRBV27 to TRBJ2-7, with 9 bases identical to TRBD1. V was pared by 0 bases and J by 1 base, with 1 base of the junction left unmatched. The CDR3 totals 15 residues. Germline V gene sequence: CDR1 MNHEY, CDR2 SMNVEV (reference sequence).

This rearrangement joins TRBV7-2 to TRBJ2-7, with TRBD2 identical over 8 bases. V lost 1 base to trimming and J lost 2 bases; unmatched junction nucleotides: 7. Per the germline V gene, CDR1 is SGHTA and CDR2 is FQGNSA. The CDR3 totals 16 residues. The CDR3 DNA reads as TGTGCCAGCAGCTTAGGCGATACTAGCGGTGCCTACGAGCAGTACTTC. It yields the protein CASSLGDTSGAYEQYF.

The sample holds many counts of this clonotype. This chain links TRBV11-2 with TRBJ2-1, with 9 nucleotides matching TRBD2. CDR3 length: 15 residues. Losses at the gene ends were 3 bases for V and 6 bases for J; bases not matched to a gene: 6. Germline CDR1 is SGHAT and CDR2 is FQNNGV. The CDR3: CASSFRGGGFNEQFF. As DNA, the CDR3 is TGTGCCAGCAGCTTTCGCGGGGGGGGATTCAATGAGCAGTTCTTC.

This clonotype was seen ten or more times. The chain is built from TRBV12-3 or TRBV12-4 and TRBJ2-1; no clear D. Trimming removed 6 bases from V and 4 bases from J, with 19 bases in between. The CDR3 length is 16 residues. The CDR3 bases are TGTGCCAGCAGCGAACCTGGTAGGGCGGCGTACAATGAGCAGTTCTTC. Amino acids: CASSEPGRAAYNEQFF.

This clonotype was observed at least ten times. This chain links TRBV6-2 or TRBV6-3 with TRBJ1-1; D ambiguous. The germline V gene has CDR1 MNHEY and CDR2 SVGEGT. This CDR3 comprises 10 residues. Trimming removed 5 bases at V and 12 bases at J, with 10 bases between. Here the CDR3 DNA reads TGTGCCAGCAGTGGCGGTCGAACTTTCTTT. The encoded protein is CASSGGRTFF.

This clonotype came up many times. The chain combines TRBV7-2 with TRBJ2-1; D is unresolved. The CDR3 length is 14 residues. The V end was cut by 1 base, the J end by 9 bases, with 13 bases between. Germline-derived CDR1 and CDR2 are SGHTA and FQGNSA. Here the CDR3 DNA reads TGTGCCAGCAGCTTAGATCAGAGCGCGTCTGAGCAGTTCTTC. Protein product: CASSLDQSASEQFF.

The V and J genes are TRBV12-5 and TRBJ2-2, with D possibly being TRBD1 (5 bases). CDR3 length equals 16 residues. V was trimmed by 8 bases and J by 3 bases, leaving 19 bases between them. CDR1 is LGHNT and CDR2 is FRNRAP in the germline V gene. The CDR3 spells CASQLGLGPDTGELFF. The DNA of the CDR3 is TGTGCTAGTCAACTGGGGCTAGGTCCCGACACCGGGGAGCTGTTTTTT.

This chain uses TRBV15 with TRBJ2-3, with 7 bases aligning to TRBD1. V was clipped by 3 bases and J by 2 bases; unmatched bases: 11. The CDR3 is 17 amino acids. CDR1 is LNHNV, CDR2 YYDKDF, per germline (reference sequence). As DNA, the CDR3 is TGTGCCACCAGCAGCCTCTCCGGGACAGCCATCACAGATACGCAGTATTTT. This gives the protein CATSSLSGTAITDTQYF.

This clonotype has ten or more counts. V usage is TRBV12-3 or TRBV12-4 and J usage is TRBJ1-2, with 8 positions matching TRBD1. The CDR3 totals 14 residues. With 6 bases clipped from V and 7 bases from J, the junction kept 10 bases outside the gene matches. The CDR3 reads CASSPGGVDPGYTF. The CDR3 bases are TGTGCCAGCAGCCCAGGGGGCGTCGACCCTGGCTACACCTTC.

V and J are TRBV7-8 and TRBJ2-1; TRBD2 agrees at 12 bases. CDR1 is SGHVS, CDR2 FQNEAQ, per germline. The CDR3 loop spans 15 amino acids. The ends lost 4 bases at V and 14 bases at J; junction bases unmatched: 12. This CDR3 reads CASSSLVTSGGPEFF. CDR3 nucleotides: TGTGCCAGCAGCTCCCTTGTGACTAGCGGGGGACCCGAGTTCTTC.

This clonotype has ten or more counts. V gene TRBV5-1 combines with J gene TRBJ2-7; D might be TRBD1 (6 bases). The germline CDR1 and CDR2 sequences are SGHRS and YFSETQ. Trimming cost V 3 bases and J 3 bases, with 13 bases left between them. This CDR3 is built from 14 residues. The CDR3 protein is CASSSPGTIYEQYF. The CDR3 nucleotides are TGCGCCAGCAGCTCCCCCGGGACAATCTACGAGCAGTACTTC.

The chain employs TRBV6-2 or TRBV6-3 and TRBJ2-7; the match to TRBD2 covers 9 bases. The V gene's germline CDR1 is MNHEY and CDR2 SVGEGT. The CDR3 runs to 15 residues. V dropped 6 bases and J dropped 7; count of bases not matched to a gene: 13. The CDR3 sequence is CASRPSGGTYNEQYF. The CDR3 nucleotides are TGTGCCAGCAGACCAAGCGGGGGGACCTACAATGAGCAGTACTTC.